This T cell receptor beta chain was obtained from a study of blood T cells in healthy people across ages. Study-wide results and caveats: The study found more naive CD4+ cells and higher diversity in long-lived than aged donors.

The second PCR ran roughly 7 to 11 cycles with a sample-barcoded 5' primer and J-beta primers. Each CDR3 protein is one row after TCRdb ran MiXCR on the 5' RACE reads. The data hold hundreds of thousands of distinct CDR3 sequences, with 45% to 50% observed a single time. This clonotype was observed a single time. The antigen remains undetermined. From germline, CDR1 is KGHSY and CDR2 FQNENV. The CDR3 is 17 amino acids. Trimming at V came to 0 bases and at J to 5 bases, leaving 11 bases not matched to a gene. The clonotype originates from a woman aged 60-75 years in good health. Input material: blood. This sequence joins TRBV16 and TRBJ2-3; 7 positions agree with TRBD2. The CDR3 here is CASSQSRVLAGEDTQYF. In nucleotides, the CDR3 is TGTGCCAGCAGCCAATCGAGGGTTTTGGCGGGAGAAGATACGCAGTATTTT.